A single sample gave rise to the 21 T cell receptor beta chains below, sequenced in a study of type 1 regulatory T cells. The antigens of these receptors remain unknown. One entry per CDR3 protein results from TCRdb running MiXCR on the reads. Altogether about 42,000 distinct CDR3 sequences are present, over 9% being singletons, with the ten largest covering just over 8%. The sequenced sample consisted of cultured non-Tr1 T cells, either the whole culture or a sorted T cell fraction (not recorded which). These TCRs come from a human donor in good health.

This clonotype turned up a few times. The gene calls are TRBV20-1 and TRBJ2-7; no definite D call. Trimming took 3 bases from V and 1 from J, leaving 10 bases between them. This CDR3 has 13 residues. The V gene's germline CDR1 is DFQATT and CDR2 SNEGSKA (reference sequence). The CDR3 protein is CSARGTSSYEQYF. In DNA form, the CDR3 reads TGCAGTGCTAGGGGCACATCATCCTACGAGCAGTACTTC.

V and J are TRBV3-1 and TRBJ2-7; D ambiguous. Germline CDR1 is LGHDT and CDR2 is YNNKEL (reference sequence). Trimming shortened V by 0 bases and J by 7 bases, and 10 bases separated the two germline ends. The CDR3 spans 13 residues. The CDR3, as DNA: TGTGCCAGCAGCCAAGATGGGGTCAAGGAGCAGTACTTC. The encoded protein is CASSQDGVKEQYF.

This clonotype was detected a few times. The rearrangement joins TRBV20-1 to TRBJ2-1, with a possible D match to TRBD2 (6 bases). This CDR3 spans 15 amino acids. Germline V gene sequence: CDR1 DFQATT, CDR2 SNEGSKA (reference sequence). V lost 5 bases and J lost 4, with 18 bases in between. CDR3 coding DNA: TGCAGTGCTCGAAAGGGACTCTCATCATACAATGAGCAGTTCTTC. It translates to CSARKGLSSYNEQFF.

This clonotype has just a few counts. This chain connects TRBV10-3 to TRBJ2-3, with 8 bases aligning to TRBD2. Germline loops: CDR1 ENHRY, CDR2 SYGVKD. This CDR3 is 18 amino acids long. The junction had 13 bases not matched to a gene; V was cut back by 0 bases and J by 5 bases. In DNA, the CDR3 is TGTGCCATCAGTGAGTCGATGGGGAGCGGGAGCATTTTAGATACGCAGTATTTT. Residues: CAISESMGSGSILDTQYF.

This clonotype was seen many times. The chain couples TRBV7-2 to TRBJ2-7; 10 bases fit TRBD2. This CDR3 region has 17 residues. J was trimmed by 4 bases and V by 1 base; bases with no gene match: 10. CDR1 and CDR2 (germline): SGHTA, FQGNSA. The DNA of the CDR3 is TGTGCCAGCAGCTTAGTGGCTAGCGGGAGCCTTTTGTACGAGCAGTACTTC. Protein product: CASSLVASGSLLYEQYF.

This clonotype occurred a few times. V and J are TRBV19 and TRBJ2-1, with 7 positions matching TRBD1. This CDR3 is 13 amino acids long. In germline, CDR1 is LNHDA, CDR2 SQIVND (reference sequence). The trim removed 6 bases at V and 5 bases at J, leaving 4 bases unmatched. The CDR3: CASSRTGHNEQFF. CDR3 in DNA: TGTGCCAGTAGCCGGACAGGTCACAATGAGCAGTTCTTC.

The chain carries TRBV7-2 and TRBJ2-6; D gene uncertain. CDR1 is SGHTA, CDR2 FQGNSA, per germline. Between the trimmed V and J ends, which lost 5 bases and 0 bases, there was a span of 8 bases. The CDR3 extends over 15 amino acids. CDR3 DNA: TGTGCCAGCAGCCCCCTGCGCTCTGGGGCCAACGTCCTGACTTTC. This translates into CASSPLRSGANVLTF.

Notes on this clonotype: This may be a read error: a much more frequent sequence differs by one nucleotide. The chain combines TRBV27 with TRBJ2-2; D not certain. The germline V gene encodes CDR1 MNHEY and CDR2 SMNVEV (reference sequence). V was cut by 5 bases and J by 5 bases, with 6 bases left in between. The CDR3 has 12 residues. CDR3 protein: CASSHCTGELFF. CDR3 nucleotide sequence: TGTGCCAGCAGTCATTGTACCGGGGAGCTGTTTTTT.

This clonotype was observed at least ten times. J is TRBJ1-6 and V is TRBV7-9; no reliable D call. Germline V gives CDR1 SEHNR, CDR2 FQNEAQ (reference sequence). This CDR3 spans 15 amino acids. The V and J ends lost 6 bases and 1 base respectively, with 10 bases between them. The CDR3 sequence: CASSYSASYNSPLHF. CDR3 in DNA: TGTGCCAGCAGTTATTCGGCGTCCTATAATTCACCCCTCCACTTT.

This clonotype appeared many times. The gene calls are TRBV12-3 or TRBV12-4 and TRBJ2-2; TRBD2 might be the D (6 bases). The CDR3 has 15 residues. Trimming shortened V by 4 bases and J by 5 bases, and 14 bases separated the two germline ends. CDR3 coding DNA: TGTGCCAGCAGTTCCCCTAGGGGAGGAACCGGGGAGCTGTTTTTT. It encodes CASSSPRGGTGELFF.

On this clonotype itself: With a much larger clone just one base away, this may be a read error. The chain joins TRBV20-1 to TRBJ1-5; possibly TRBD1 for D (6 bases). CDR3 length: 13 residues. Germline V gene sequence: CDR1 DFQATT, CDR2 SNEGSKA (reference sequence). V dropped 6 bases and J dropped 9 bases, with 18 bases sitting between them. As DNA, the CDR3 is TGCAGTGCCCGAGGACAGACCGTAGGGCCCCAGCATTTT. Amino acids: CSARGQTVGPQHF.

The chain recombines TRBV13 with TRBJ2-2, with 7 bases identical to TRBD1. CDR1 is PRHDT, CDR2 FYEKMQ, per germline (reference sequence). CDR3 length: 17 residues. Trimming cost V 4 bases and J 0 bases; bases outside gene matches: 8. CDR3 nucleotides: TGTGCCAGCAGCTCATACAGAGGGACAGCGAACACCGGGGAGCTGTTTTTT. This translates into CASSSYRGTANTGELFF.

The V gene is TRBV19, the J gene TRBJ1-1; possible D gene TRBD1, 5 bases. The CDR3 is 13 residues long. V shed 8 bases and J shed 1 base, with 11 bases lying between them. Looked up from germline, CDR1 is LNHDA and CDR2 is SQIVND (reference sequence). The CDR3 spells CASLGLKNTEAFF. Written as DNA, the CDR3 is TGTGCCAGTCTGGGACTTAAGAACACTGAAGCTTTCTTT.

This clonotype has only a few counts. The chain recombines TRBV10-3 with TRBJ2-1, with 7 positions matching TRBD2. The V gene end was trimmed by 7 bases and the J gene end by 6 bases; junction bases not matched to a gene: 6. The CDR3 has 13 residues. The germline V gene has CDR1 ENHRY and CDR2 SYGVKD. DNA for the CDR3: TGTGCCATCACTAGCGGTAACCTCAATGAGCAGTTCTTC. It yields the protein CAITSGNLNEQFF.

This clonotype was counted between two and nine times. V gene TRBV20-1 combines with J gene TRBJ1-6, with D perhaps matching TRBD1 (5 bases). Germline loops: CDR1 DFQATT, CDR2 SNEGSKA (reference sequence). V gave up 5 bases and J gave up 2 bases, with 10 bases separating them. The CDR3 is made up of 14 amino acids. CDR3 residues: CSAPTDTYNSPLHF. CDR3 sequence (DNA): TGCAGTGCTCCCACGGACACCTATAATTCACCCCTCCACTTT.

This clonotype was seen ten or more times. The chain couples TRBV27 to TRBJ2-3; 7 bases fit TRBD2. V shed 6 bases, J shed 3 bases, and the junction held 3 bases outside the gene matches. CDR3 length: 13 residues. Germline V gene data show CDR1 as MNHEY and CDR2 as SMNVEV (reference sequence). The CDR3 DNA sequence: TGTGCCAGCAGGCGCGGGAGTACAGATACGCAGTATTTT. The encoded protein is CASRRGSTDTQYF.

V and J are TRBV5-1 and TRBJ1-2; D gene uncertain. Deletions cut 0 bases from V and 2 bases from J, with 5 bases between. Germline V gene sequence: CDR1 SGHRS, CDR2 YFSETQ. This CDR3 region has 13 residues. The CDR3 region is CASSLGANYGYTF. The CDR3, as DNA: TGCGCCAGCAGCTTGGGGGCGAACTATGGCTACACCTTC.

Many counts were recorded for this clonotype. The chain recombines TRBV6-5 with TRBJ1-3; D is unclear. This CDR3 spans 15 amino acids. The V gene lost 0 bases and the J gene lost 7 bases, with 13 bases spanning the gap. The germline V gene has CDR1 MNHEY and CDR2 SVGAGI. CDR3 region: CASSYSRTGRNTIYF. CDR3 in DNA: TGTGCCAGCAGTTACTCGAGGACGGGGAGGAACACCATATATTTT.

This clonotype was seen at least ten times. This rearrangement joins TRBV6-5 to TRBJ1-2, with D tentatively TRBD1 (5 bases). CDR3 length equals 13 residues. Trimming stripped 5 bases from V and 2 bases from J, with 9 bases between. CDR1 and CDR2 from the germline V gene are MNHEY and SVGAGI. The CDR3, as DNA: TGTGCCAGCAGTCCTCAGGGAAACTATGGCTACACCTTC. Its protein product is CASSPQGNYGYTF.

The chain recombines TRBV7-9 with TRBJ1-6, with TRBD1 identical over 7 bases. This CDR3 is 18 amino acids long. The trim removed 0 bases at V and 7 bases at J, leaving 12 bases unmatched. Germline V lookup: CDR1 SEHNR, CDR2 FQNEAQ (reference sequence). CDR3 sequence reads: CASSLAGERGLWNSPLHF. Here the CDR3 DNA reads TGTGCCAGCAGCTTAGCAGGGGAGAGGGGGCTTTGGAATTCACCCCTCCACTTT. Together with reference TRBV7-9 and TRBJ1-6, the CDR3 gives the full variable domain: DTGVSQNPRHKITKRGQNVTFRCDPISEHNRLYWYRQTLGQGPEFLTYFQNEAQLEKSRLLSDRFSAERPKGSFSTLEIQRTEQGDSAMYLCASSLAGERGLWNSPLHFGNGTRLTVT.

J is TRBJ2-7 and V is TRBV20-1, with a tentative D call TRBD1 (5 bases). CDR1 and CDR2 from the germline V gene are DFQATT and SNEGSKA (reference sequence). Trimming cost V 3 bases and J 1 base, with 7 bases left between them. The length of the CDR3 is 12 residues. DNA of the CDR3: TGCAGTGCTAGTCCAGGGTCCTACGAGCAGTACTTC. This encodes CSASPGSYEQYF.